Listed below are T cell receptor beta chains from one sample, sequenced in a study of tumor-infiltrating lymphocytes in localized non-small cell lung cancer. The table came from immunoSEQ multiplex PCR; TCRdb's copy has only in-frame clones and leaves some out. The sample yields 20,000 to 25,000 clones, around 64% seen once. The source material was lung tumor tissue. Source of these receptors: a human donor with non-small cell lung cancer. Both conserved end residues are part of each CDR3.

TRBV18	TRBJ1-5	CASSEGSNQPQHF
TRBV7-3	TRBJ2-1	CASSSTSGGHEEQFF
TRBV2	TRBJ2-1	CASSPGLAGGNNEQFF
TRBV5-5	TRBJ1-2	CASRYGVGGGYTF
TRBV6-6	TRBJ1-6	CASSYLDRDSPLHF
TRBV2	TRBJ2-5	CAIGSGGGPQKTQYF
TRBV7-2	TRBJ2-7	CASSYLAGDIEQYF
TRBV2	TRBJ2-3	CASKLITDTQYF
TRBV19	TRBJ1-1	CASKRGNMNTEAFF
TRBV6-6	TRBJ1-3	CASSPLNSGNTIYF
TRBV5-1	TRBJ1-1	CASRQGGSDTEAFF
TRBV5-1	TRBJ1-1	CASSSRQYLTEAFF
TRBV6-5	TRBJ1-5	CASRKSYSNQPQHF
TRBV9	TRBJ2-2	CASSVAGAVLGELFF
TRBV27	TRBJ2-2	CASAMFPEITGELFF
TRBV27	TRBJ2-3	CASSPGLAGGPDTQYF
TRBV7-9	TRBJ2-1	CASSLGADEQFF
TRBV18	TRBJ1-1	CASGVDTEAFF
TRBV14	TRBJ2-5	CASSQDLDETQYF
TRBV6-4	TRBJ1-4	CASPGVGEKLFF
TRBV18	TRBJ1-1	CASSPVEGAWNTEAFF
TRBV5-1	TRBJ1-1	CASSFTSGGVGTEAFF
TRBV10-3	TRBJ2-1	CAIRGQTTGWQFF
TRBV7-6	TRBJ2-5	CASSGTGTYETQYF
TRBV7-3	TRBJ1-5	CASSHAGYSNQPQHF
TRBV18	TRBJ2-7	CASSADRREQYF
TRBV14	TRBJ2-1	CASSRGSYNEQFF
TRBV19	TRBJ1-1	CASSIREKVPITEAFF
TRBV10-3	TRBJ2-1	CAISESGRVTSGDNEQFF
TRBV10-3	TRBJ2-7	CAISESPQVYEQYF
TRBV7-3	TRBJ1-5	CASSQDRDQPQHF
TRBV29-1	TRBJ2-3	CSVGGSTDTQYF
TRBV5-1	TRBJ2-1	CASSLGSYNEQFF
TRBV19	TRBJ1-4	CASTPDRGISVKLFF
TRBV5-4	TRBJ2-3	CASSFHRASGSTDTQYF
TRBV7-9	TRBJ2-7	CASSIDSVYEQYF
TRBV11-1	TRBJ2-1	CASSLRLAASYNEQFF
TRBV25-1	TRBJ2-7	CASSDPGTGVYEQYF
TRBV5-1	TRBJ2-3	CASSLDGTSSSTDTQYF
TRBV27	TRBJ1-1	CASSFTGQGYTEAFF
TRBV6-1	TRBJ1-1	CASSVPPNTEAFF
TRBV2	TRBJ1-2	CASNPGTAYGYTF
TRBV2	TRBJ2-7	CASSEALAGPYEQYF
TRBV23-1	TRBJ2-1	CASSQPGQGLHNEQFF
TRBV14	TRBJ1-1	CASSQTLWTAVPNTEAFF
TRBV9	TRBJ2-1	CASSVSSPGEQFF
TRBV6-4	TRBJ1-2	CASSPGGTAYGYTF
TRBV6-5	TRBJ1-4	CASSSLWGLGEKLFF
TRBV19	TRBJ1-5	CASSIERGQPQHF
TRBV5-1	TRBJ2-3	CASSPGRAWGTDTQYF